The next 23 T cell receptor beta chains were all read from a single sample in a study of cytomegalovirus exposure and HLA in healthy donors. The PCR made use of 60 Vbeta and 13 Jbeta primers. Data came from immunoSEQ multiplex PCR; TCRdb stores just in-frame clones and leaves some out. The data contain under 150,000 clones, approximately 85% of them singletons. The sequenced sample consisted of PBMCs. All receptors come from a boy aged 5-17 years in good health and CMV-seronegative.

The chain couples TRBV14 to TRBJ2-7; D gene unclear. From germline, CDR1 is SGHDN and CDR2 FVKESK. The CDR3 loop spans 13 amino acids. The V end was cut by 4 bases, the J end by 3 bases, with 10 bases between. In DNA, the CDR3 is TGTGCCAGCAGCCGCGGCCCCAGCTACGAGCAGTACTTC. Protein product: CASSRGPSYEQYF.

V and J are TRBV19 and TRBJ2-1, with a possible D match to TRBD2 (6 bases). The CDR3 loop spans 14 amino acids. The V gene's germline CDR1 is LNHDA and CDR2 SQIVND (reference sequence). The V and J ends lost 5 bases and 8 bases respectively, with 16 bases between them. CDR3 nucleotide sequence: TGTGCCAGTAGTTGGGTCGGGAGTTTCTATGAGCAGTTCTTC. The encoded protein is CASSWVGSFYEQFF.

V usage is TRBV9 and J usage is TRBJ2-1, with 11 positions matching TRBD2. The trim removed 6 bases at V and 8 bases at J, leaving 7 bases unmatched. The CDR3 is 14 residues long. The germline V gene encodes CDR1 SGDLS and CDR2 YYNGEE. The DNA of the CDR3 is TGTGCCAGCAATACCGGGACTAGCGGTCATGAGCAGTTCTTC. It is translated as CASNTGTSGHEQFF. Looking up the rest from reference TRBV9 and TRBJ2-1 gives the full variable domain: DSGVTQTPKHLITATGQRVTLRCSPRSGDLSVYWYQQSLDQGLQFLIQYYNGEERAKGNILERFSAQQFPDLHSELNLSSLELGDSALYFCASNTGTSGHEQFFGPGTRLTVL.

This chain joins TRBV27 and TRBJ2-1, with D possibly matching TRBD2 (5 bases). CDR3 length: 15 residues. The V gene's germline CDR1 is MNHEY and CDR2 SMNVEV (reference sequence). Trimming took 6 bases from V and 4 from J, leaving 16 bases between them. This chain's CDR3 is CASSAPAGAYNEQFF. CDR3 in DNA: TGTGCCAGCAGCGCTCCCGCGGGCGCTTACAATGAGCAGTTCTTC.

V usage is TRBV7-9 and J usage is TRBJ2-7; the match to TRBD2 covers 12 bases. CDR3 length equals 14 residues. Germline V gene lookup returns CDR1 SEHNR and CDR2 FQNEAQ (reference sequence). The J segment lost 4 bases and the V segment lost 11 bases, leaving 9 bases of the junction unmatched. CDR3 protein: CASRTSGTNYEQYF. CDR3 bases: TGTGCCTCACGGACTAGCGGGACTAATTACGAGCAGTACTTC.

This clone was picked up a small number of times. The CDR3 DNA reads TGTGCCAGTGCACAGGGTCCTAACGAGCAGTACTTC. It specifies CASAQGPNEQYF. The J gene is TRBJ2-7, the V gene TRBV5-4; D may be TRBD1 (6 bases). Germline CDR1 reads SGHNT; CDR2 reads YYREEE (reference sequence). Trimming cost V 8 bases and J 5 bases, with 14 bases left between them. The CDR3 runs to 12 residues.

This clone was recorded once. The chain uses TRBV5-1 and TRBJ2-1, with D possibly TRBD1 on 6 matching bases. The germline CDR1 and CDR2 sequences are SGHRS and YFSETQ. The germline V and J ends were trimmed by 4 bases and 4 bases, with 21 bases remaining between them. The CDR3 has 17 residues. The CDR3 DNA follows: TGCGCCAGCAGCCGTGGGCGAGTACAGGGTTCATACAATGAGCAGTTCTTC. It codes for CASSRGRVQGSYNEQFF.

The rearrangement joins TRBV19 to TRBJ2-1; D is ambiguous. Germline lookup yields CDR1 LNHDA and CDR2 SQIVND (reference sequence). Trimming took off 3 bases at V and 9 bases at J, with 12 bases between the two ends. This CDR3 has 13 residues. CDR3 loop: CASSIGGDGEQFF. The CDR3 nucleotides are TGTGCCAGTAGTATTGGCGGAGATGGTGAGCAGTTCTTC.

The chain carries TRBV5-6 and TRBJ1-6, with D tentatively TRBD1 (5 bases). V lost 2 bases to trimming and J lost 10 bases, with 16 bases between them. The CDR3 consists of 15 residues. The germline V gene has CDR1 SGHDT and CDR2 YYEEEE. The CDR3 region has the DNA TGTGCCAGCAGCTTCGTAGGGACTGGAGGGTCACCCCTCCACTTT. Translated, it gives CASSFVGTGGSPLHF.

This sequence joins TRBV11-2 and TRBJ2-1; D not certain. Germline CDR1 SGHAT, CDR2 FQNNGV. V lost 1 base and J 0 bases, leaving 13 bases between the germline ends. The CDR3 runs 17 residues. CDR3 sequence reads: CASSLGRISSSYNEQFF. CDR3 in DNA: TGTGCCAGCAGCTTAGGTCGTATATCCAGCTCCTACAATGAGCAGTTCTTC.

This rearrangement joins TRBV6-1 to TRBJ2-7; D perhaps matches TRBD1 (5 bases). With 4 bases removed from V and 6 bases from J, the gap between germline ends came to 22 bases. This CDR3 is 16 amino acids long. Per the germline V gene, CDR1 is MNHNS and CDR2 is SASEGT. The CDR3 nucleotides read TGTGCCAGCAGTGGCCGTACCAGGGTAAAGCCCCTCGAGCAGTACTTC. Amino acid sequence: CASSGRTRVKPLEQYF.

This chain links TRBV7-3 with TRBJ2-1; TRBD1 matches 9 bases. CDR1 and CDR2 from the germline V gene are SGHTA and FQGTGA. CDR3 length: 16 residues. Trimming took 5 bases from V and 4 from J; bases not matched to a gene: 9. The DNA for the CDR3 is TGTGCCAGCAGCAATCTTGGGACAGGGAGATACAATGAGCAGTTCTTC. Encoded protein: CASSNLGTGRYNEQFF. The variable domain in full, with the rest retrieved from reference TRBV7-3 and TRBJ2-1, is GAGVSQTPSNKVTEKGKYVELRCDPISGHTALYWYRQSLGQGPEFLIYFQGTGAADDSGLPNDRFFAVRPEGSVSTLKIQRTERGDSAVYLCASSNLGTGRYNEQFFGPGTRLTVL.

The chain is built from TRBV7-3 and TRBJ2-3; D not certain. This CDR3 spans 15 amino acids. From germline, CDR1 is SGHTA and CDR2 FQGTGA. The V end lost 5 bases, the J end lost 0 bases, and 12 bases lay between the germline ends. The CDR3 nucleotides are TGTGCCAGCAGCAGAGACTCCGCTAGCACAGATACGCAGTATTTT. It codes for CASSRDSASTDTQYF.

The V call is TRBV19, the J call TRBJ2-3; tentatively, D is TRBD1 (7 bases). CDR3 length: 15 amino acids. V lost 3 bases to trimming and J lost 0 bases, with 10 bases between them. Germline CDR1 reads LNHDA; CDR2 reads SQIVND (reference sequence). CDR3 loop: CASSMTGTSTDTQYF. DNA for the CDR3: TGTGCCAGTAGTATGACAGGGACTAGCACAGATACGCAGTATTTT.

This sequence joins TRBV7-9 and TRBJ1-1; D gene uncertain. The length of the CDR3 is 13 residues. Trimming removed 4 bases from V and 1 base from J, with 7 bases in between. Germline loops: CDR1 SEHNR, CDR2 FQNEAQ (reference sequence). CDR3 region: CASSSGRNTEAFF. Written as DNA, the CDR3 is TGTGCCAGCAGCTCAGGCAGGAACACTGAAGCTTTCTTT.

The rearrangement joins TRBV9 to TRBJ2-5; 8 bases match TRBD2. Germline CDR1 and CDR2: SGDLS and YYNGEE. The CDR3 sequence is 16 residues long. The J segment lost 3 bases and the V segment lost 2 bases, leaving 9 bases of the junction unmatched. Here the CDR3 reads CASSVRSGGQEETQYF. CDR3 nucleotides: TGTGCCAGCAGCGTCAGAAGCGGGGGTCAAGAAGAGACCCAGTACTTC.

The chain combines TRBV5-4 with TRBJ1-5, with 8 bases matching TRBD1. The CDR3 sequence is 15 residues long. J was trimmed by 5 bases and V by 2 bases; bases with no gene match: 6. Germline loops: CDR1 SGHNT, CDR2 YYREEE (reference sequence). CDR3 DNA sequence: TGTGCCAGCAGCTTTGACGGACAGGGCGATCAGCCCCAGCATTTT. Residues: CASSFDGQGDQPQHF.

This rearrangement joins TRBV6-1 to TRBJ1-2; D is unresolved. Trimming pared 3 bases from V and 5 bases from J, leaving 22 bases between. Germline values: CDR1 MNHNS, CDR2 SASEGT. The length of the CDR3 is 17 residues. In nucleotides, the CDR3 is TGTGCCAGCAGTGATGAAGGCGGGTTGGTGGCGGGATATGGCTACACCTTC. This sequence encodes CASSDEGGLVAGYGYTF.

This chain joins TRBV6-5 and TRBJ2-1; no firm D call. CDR3 length equals 12 residues. V was shortened by 8 bases and J by 9 bases, with 14 bases between the two germline ends. CDR1 and CDR2 from the germline V gene are MNHEY and SVGAGI. The CDR3 DNA is TGTGCCAGCCTAGGCCGCTCGGGTGAGCAGTTCTTC. This sequence encodes CASLGRSGEQFF.

The chain has TRBV29-1 and TRBJ2-5; no clear D. The J call is doubtful: the DNA matches TRBJ2-7 better. The CDR3 consists of 10 residues. CDR1 and CDR2 from the germline V gene are SQVTM and ANQGSEA. The CDR3 DNA reads as TGCAGCGTTGAGGAGAACGAGCAGTACTTC. Protein product: CSVEENEQYF.

This clone was detected only once. The genes are TRBV7-8 and TRBJ2-7; weak D call: TRBD1 (6 bases). The germline V gene has CDR1 SGHVS and CDR2 FQNEAQ. The CDR3 extends over 16 amino acids. Trimming removed 0 bases at V and 4 bases at J, with 16 bases between. The chain's CDR3 is CASSLAKIPQGYEQYF. The CDR3 DNA sequence: TGTGCCAGCAGCTTAGCAAAGATACCACAGGGATACGAGCAGTACTTC.

The chain combines TRBV5-4 with TRBJ2-1, with 10 bases identical to TRBD1. Germline V lookup: CDR1 SGHNT, CDR2 YYREEE (reference sequence). This CDR3 has 17 residues. With 4 bases clipped from V and 2 bases from J, the junction kept 9 bases outside the gene matches. The CDR3 sequence is CASSVPGQGTAYNEQFF. CDR3 DNA sequence: TGTGCCAGCAGCGTTCCGGGACAGGGGACTGCCTACAATGAGCAGTTCTTC.

The table lists this clone with a count of one. This rearrangement joins TRBV11-3 to TRBJ2-6; TRBD1 matches at 7 bases. Losses at the gene ends were 1 base for V and 0 bases for J; bases not matched to a gene: 0. Germline CDR1 SGHNT, CDR2 YENEEA. The CDR3 spans 16 residues. CDR3 nucleotide sequence: TGTGCCAGCAGCTTAGGGACAGGCTCTGGGGCCAACGTCCTGACTTTC. Protein product: CASSLGTGSGANVLTF.